The entry below describes one TCR beta chain. The antigen it binds to is not known. No per-base quality is available; no much larger clone lies one base away. The data were taken from a study of blood T cell repertoires in COVID-19 (dated by TCRdb to the early 2020s). With regard to the full study: Samples from collaborators originated in the United States, Italy and Spain and spanned both the acute and convalescent phases of COVID-19. The prospective study material was composed of cDNA or gDNA derived from T cells, B-cell-depleted T cells, or PBMCs. The dataset comprised deeply sampled blood TCRbeta repertoires from subjects exposed to, actively infected with, or recovered from COVID-19. The repertoires were released in a freely available public database meant as a resource for research on the immune response to SARS-CoV-2. Samples came from the ongoing ImmuneRACE study (first 160 participants) plus 1,254 subjects from 6 global collaborators. Nearly every sample came with metadata listing a de-identified subject ID, COVID-19 status, age in years and sex. Where available, HLA class I and class II types were taken from metadata supplied by the sample provider and were not determined by assay-based typing. Overall study outcomes, separate from this receptor: Clinical and demographic metadata were provided uncurated, with the amount varying by source and participant.

TCRbeta CDR3 regions were amplified from genomic DNA by means of the immunoSEQ Assay, a bias-controlled multiplex PCR. Per the source publication's procedure: Within the assay, amplification of reference gene primers was used to estimate how many nucleated cells each sample contained. To quantify the absolute abundance of each unique TCRbeta CDR3 rearrangement, sequence reads were collapsed and filtered. For each sample, productive Simpson clonality was calculated as the square root of Simpson's diversity index over productive rearrangements. Sourced from immuneACCESS, this table was stored by TCRdb with only in-frame sequences that have V and J called. A share of the clones is absent; for the studies checked, an unresolved V gene accounts for under half, and the remainder has no known explanation. V and J calls and clone size follow that table, whereas D and trimming were derived from the DNA. This sample comprises approximately 220,000 clones, 83% of them detected only once. The ten most abundant clones make up about 4.8% of the sample.

Enrolling through a virtual design, the prospective study's participants ranged in age from roughly 18 to 95 years and lived across about two dozen United States geographic areas. Cohort assignment in the prospective study relied on participant-reported clinical history from a screening survey and a study questionnaire. Exposed participants had been in contact, within 2 weeks of entering the study, with a person who had a PCR-confirmed or clinician-diagnosed case of COVID-19. Mobile phlebotomists in the prospective study collected whole blood, serum and a nasopharyngeal or oropharyngeal swab from every participant. Over an approximately 2-month period, participants in the prospective study had the option of providing additional blood draws and questionnaires. Before DNA extraction, prospective study blood samples were shipped either frozen or at room temperature. This sequence originates from a woman aged 45-65 years who had been exposed to COVID-19. Sequenced input: PBMCs or T cells enriched from blood (not recorded which).

The DNA sequence reads TGTGCCACCAGTGATGGGGTAGCGGGGGCCCTAGAGACCCAGTACTTC. Translated, it gives CATSDGVAGALETQYF. This receptor chain uses TRBV24-1 and TRBJ2-5, with 9 central nucleotides matching TRBD2. From the cysteine up to the phenylalanine, the CDR3 has a length of 16 residues. Kept here is only the CDR3 DNA, which spans 48 bases and is read in frame from base 1. The germline V gene gives CDR1 as KGHDR and CDR2 as SFDVKD. The junction shows trimming of 3 bases on V and 4 bases on J, and the gene matches do not reach 8 bases of it.